This T cell receptor beta chain emerged from a study of T-cell memory formation after mild COVID-19. Broader study findings: That cross-reactive memory joined was suggested by some responding clones appearing in pre-infection memory. Day 15 to 85 contracting clones showed balanced CD4/CD8; day 15 to 37 expanders favored CD4+. Most CD4+ clones that shrank were in CM and EM, while CD8+ ones turned up in EMRA.

MiXCR, applied by TCRdb to the 5' RACE reads, yields one record per CDR3 protein. In the table there are 95,000 to 110,000 distinct CDR3 sequences, around an eighth of which are singletons. Of note for this clonotype: Its specificity is unknown.

Germline V lookup: CDR1 SEHNR, CDR2 FQNEAQ (reference sequence). Germline trimming cut 8 bases from V and 3 bases from J; bases unmatched to any gene: 6. CDR3 length: 13 residues. The clonotype was recovered from a man between 18 and 29 years old who had mild COVID-19 (a few samples of this study predate the infection). Cell type and time point are not known. Sequenced: PBMCs or a T cell subset sorted from them (not recorded which). The rearrangement links TRBV7-9 to TRBJ2-7, with 8 bases that match TRBD2. CDR3 sequence: CASREGGVYEQYF. In DNA, the CDR3 is TGTGCCAGCCGGGAGGGAGGTGTCTACGAGCAGTACTTC. Full variable domain (remainder filled in from reference TRBV7-9 and TRBJ2-7): DTGVSQNPRHKITKRGQNVTFRCDPISEHNRLYWYRQTLGQGPEFLTYFQNEAQLEKSRLLSDRFSAERPKGSFSTLEIQRTEQGDSAMYLCASREGGVYEQYFGPGTRLTVT.